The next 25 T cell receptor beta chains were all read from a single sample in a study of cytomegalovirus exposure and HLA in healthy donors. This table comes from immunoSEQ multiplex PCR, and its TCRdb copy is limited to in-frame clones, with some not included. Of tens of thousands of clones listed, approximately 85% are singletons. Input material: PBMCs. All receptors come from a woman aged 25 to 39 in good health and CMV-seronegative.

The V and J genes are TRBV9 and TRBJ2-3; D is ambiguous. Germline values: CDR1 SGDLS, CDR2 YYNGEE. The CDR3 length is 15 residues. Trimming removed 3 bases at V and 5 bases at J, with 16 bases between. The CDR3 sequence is CASSGPNSLVDTQYF. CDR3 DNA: TGTGCCAGCAGCGGTCCCAACAGTCTCGTAGATACGCAGTATTTT. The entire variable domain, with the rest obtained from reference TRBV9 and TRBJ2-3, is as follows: DSGVTQTPKHLITATGQRVTLRCSPRSGDLSVYWYQQSLDQGLQFLIQYYNGEERAKGNILERFSAQQFPDLHSELNLSSLELGDSALYFCASSGPNSLVDTQYFGPGTRLTVL.

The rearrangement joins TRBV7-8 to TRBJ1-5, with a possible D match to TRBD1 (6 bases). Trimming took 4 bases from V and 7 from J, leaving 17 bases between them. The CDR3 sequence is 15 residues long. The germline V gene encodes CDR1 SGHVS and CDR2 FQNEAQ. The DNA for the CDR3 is TGTGCCAGCAGCTCAGGGGTAGTCGAGGTACAGCCCCAGCATTTT. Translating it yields CASSSGVVEVQPQHF. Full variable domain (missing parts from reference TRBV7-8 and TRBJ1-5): GAGVSQSPRYKVAKRGQDVALRCDPISGHVSLFWYQQALGQGPEFLTYFQNEAQLDKSGLPSDRFFAERPEGSVSTLKIQRTQQEDSAVYLCASSSGVVEVQPQHFGDGTRLSIL.

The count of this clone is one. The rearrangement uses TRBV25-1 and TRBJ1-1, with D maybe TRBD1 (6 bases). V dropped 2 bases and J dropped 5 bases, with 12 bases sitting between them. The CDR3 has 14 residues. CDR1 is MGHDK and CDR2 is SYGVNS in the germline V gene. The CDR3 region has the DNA TGTGCCAGCAGTGAACATTCAGGGGTAACTGAAGCTTTCTTT. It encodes CASSEHSGVTEAFF.

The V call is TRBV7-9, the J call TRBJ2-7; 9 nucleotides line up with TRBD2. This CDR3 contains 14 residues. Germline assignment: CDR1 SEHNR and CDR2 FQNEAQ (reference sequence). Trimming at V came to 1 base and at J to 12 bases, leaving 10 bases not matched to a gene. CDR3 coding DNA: TGTGCCAGCAGCTTAGTATCCCAGATAGCGGGAGTGTACTTC. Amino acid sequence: CASSLVSQIAGVYF.

This chain's CDR3 is CAWSGNRVAGELFF. The CDR3 nucleotides read TGTGCCTGGAGTGGTAACAGGGTGGCCGGGGAGCTGTTTTTT. The chain recombines TRBV30 with TRBJ2-2, with D possibly TRBD1 on 6 matching bases. CDR1 is GTSNPN and CDR2 is SVGIG in the germline V gene (reference sequence). V lost 1 base to trimming and J lost 6 bases, with 12 bases between them. The CDR3 loop spans 14 amino acids.

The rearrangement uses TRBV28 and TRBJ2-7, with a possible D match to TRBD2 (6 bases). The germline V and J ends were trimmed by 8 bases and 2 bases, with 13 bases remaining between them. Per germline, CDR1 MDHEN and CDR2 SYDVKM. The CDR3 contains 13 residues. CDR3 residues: CASGGAGTYEQYF. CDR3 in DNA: TGTGCCAGCGGAGGGGCGGGAACCTACGAGCAGTACTTC.

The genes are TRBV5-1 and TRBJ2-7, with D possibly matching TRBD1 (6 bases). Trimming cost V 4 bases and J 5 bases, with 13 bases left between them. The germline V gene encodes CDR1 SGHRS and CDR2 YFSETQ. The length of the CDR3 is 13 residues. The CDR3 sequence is CASSIGQTDEQYF. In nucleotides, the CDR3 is TGCGCCAGCAGCATCGGACAGACGGACGAGCAGTACTTC.

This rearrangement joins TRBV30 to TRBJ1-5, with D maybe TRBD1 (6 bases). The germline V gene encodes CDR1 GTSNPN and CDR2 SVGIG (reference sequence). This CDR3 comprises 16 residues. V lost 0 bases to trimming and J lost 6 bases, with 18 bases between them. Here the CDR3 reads CAWSVTKGVDGQPQHF. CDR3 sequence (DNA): TGTGCCTGGAGTGTCACTAAGGGGGTTGACGGTCAGCCCCAGCATTTT.

CDR3 sequence reads: CASSLLGQDYGYTF. CDR3 DNA sequence: TGTGCCAGCAGTTTACTGGGACAGGACTATGGCTACACCTTC. The chain recombines TRBV28 with TRBJ1-2, with 8 bases aligning to TRBD1. V dropped 2 bases and J dropped 3; count of bases not matched to a gene: 2. CDR1 and CDR2 (germline): MDHEN, SYDVKM. There are 14 residues in the CDR3.

DNA of the CDR3: TGCAGCGTTATACAGGGCCAAGAATGGTACTTC. This translates into CSVIQGQEWYF. V gene TRBV29-1 combines with J gene TRBJ2-7; possibly TRBD1 for D (6 bases). The V and J ends lost 5 bases and 12 bases respectively, with 17 bases between them. CDR1 is SQVTM, CDR2 ANQGSEA, per germline. The CDR3 spans 11 residues.

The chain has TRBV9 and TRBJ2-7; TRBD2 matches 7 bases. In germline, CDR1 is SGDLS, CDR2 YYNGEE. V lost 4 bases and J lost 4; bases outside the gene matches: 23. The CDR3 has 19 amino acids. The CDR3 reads CASSPMGFGAGAPVYEQYF. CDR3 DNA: TGTGCCAGCAGCCCTATGGGGTTCGGGGCGGGAGCGCCTGTTTACGAGCAGTACTTC.

The CDR3 DNA is TGTGCCAGCAGTAATCCGGGGGAGACCCAGTACTTC. It encodes CASSNPGETQYF. The chain has TRBV9 and TRBJ2-5, with D possibly TRBD2 on 5 matching bases. V dropped 5 bases and J dropped 5 bases, with 10 bases sitting between them. Germline V lookup: CDR1 SGDLS, CDR2 YYNGEE. This CDR3 is built from 12 residues.

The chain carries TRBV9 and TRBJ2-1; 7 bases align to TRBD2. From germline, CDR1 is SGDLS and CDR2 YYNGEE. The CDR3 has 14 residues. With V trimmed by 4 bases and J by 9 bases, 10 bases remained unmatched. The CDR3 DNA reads TGTGCCAGCAGCCCACGACTAGCCGGGGGTGAGCAGTTCTTC. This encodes CASSPRLAGGEQFF.

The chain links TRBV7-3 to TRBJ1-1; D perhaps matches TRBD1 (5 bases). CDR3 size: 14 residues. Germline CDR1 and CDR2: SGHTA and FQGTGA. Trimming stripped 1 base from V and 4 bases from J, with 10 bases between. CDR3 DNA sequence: TGTGCCAGCAGCTTAATGGGGGGGGGCACTGAAGCTTTCTTT. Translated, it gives CASSLMGGGTEAFF. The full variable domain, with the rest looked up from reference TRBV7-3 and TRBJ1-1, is GAGVSQTPSNKVTEKGKYVELRCDPISGHTALYWYRQSLGQGPEFLIYFQGTGAADDSGLPNDRFFAVRPEGSVSTLKIQRTERGDSAVYLCASSLMGGGTEAFFGQGTRLTVV.

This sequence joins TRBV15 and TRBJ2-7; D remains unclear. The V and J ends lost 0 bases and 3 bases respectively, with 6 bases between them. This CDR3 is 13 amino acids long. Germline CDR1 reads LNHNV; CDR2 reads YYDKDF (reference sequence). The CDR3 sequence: CATSRDPVYEQYF. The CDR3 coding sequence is TGTGCCACCAGCAGAGATCCCGTCTACGAGCAGTACTTC. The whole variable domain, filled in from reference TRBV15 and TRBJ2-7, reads DAMVIQNPRYQVTQFGKPVTLSCSQTLNHNVMYWYQQKSSQAPKLLFHYYDKDFNNEADTPDNFQSRRPNTSFCFLDIRSPGLGDTAMYLCATSRDPVYEQYFGPGTRLTVT.

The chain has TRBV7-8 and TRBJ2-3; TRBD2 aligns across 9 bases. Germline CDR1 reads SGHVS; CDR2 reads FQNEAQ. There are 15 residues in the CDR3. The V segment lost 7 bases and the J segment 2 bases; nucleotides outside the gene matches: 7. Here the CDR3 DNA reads TGTGCCAGCACACGACTAGCGGAGATCACAGATACGCAGTATTTT. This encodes CASTRLAEITDTQYF.

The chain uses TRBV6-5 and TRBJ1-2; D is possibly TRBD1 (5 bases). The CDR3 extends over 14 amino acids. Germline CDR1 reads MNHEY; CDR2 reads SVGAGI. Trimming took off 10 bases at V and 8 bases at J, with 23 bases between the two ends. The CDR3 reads CATKPGGEYNGYTF. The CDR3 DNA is TGTGCCACCAAACCGGGGGGGGAATATAACGGCTACACCTTC.

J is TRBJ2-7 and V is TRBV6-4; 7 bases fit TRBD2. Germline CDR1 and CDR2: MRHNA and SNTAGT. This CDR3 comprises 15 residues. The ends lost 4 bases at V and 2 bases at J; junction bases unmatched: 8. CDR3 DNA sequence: TGTGCCAGCAGTGCCTGGGGGGGTGCCACCTACGAGCAGTACTTC. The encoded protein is CASSAWGGATYEQYF.

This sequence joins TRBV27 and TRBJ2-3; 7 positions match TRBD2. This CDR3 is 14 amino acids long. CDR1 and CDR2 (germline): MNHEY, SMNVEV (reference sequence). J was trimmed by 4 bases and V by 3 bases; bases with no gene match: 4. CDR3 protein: CASSFRGRADTQYF. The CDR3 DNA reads TGTGCCAGCAGTTTTCGGGGGAGGGCAGATACGCAGTATTTT.

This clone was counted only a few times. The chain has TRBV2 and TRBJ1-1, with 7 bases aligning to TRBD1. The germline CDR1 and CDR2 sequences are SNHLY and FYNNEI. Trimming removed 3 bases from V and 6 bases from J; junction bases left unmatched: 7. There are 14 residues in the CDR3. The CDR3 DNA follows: TGTGCCAGCAGTGACGGGCAGGGGGGCTCTGAAGCTTTCTTT. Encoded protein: CASSDGQGGSEAFF.

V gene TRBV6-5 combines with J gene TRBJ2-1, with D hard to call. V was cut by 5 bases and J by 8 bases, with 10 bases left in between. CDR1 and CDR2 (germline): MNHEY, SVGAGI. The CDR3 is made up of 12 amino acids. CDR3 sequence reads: CASSRHADEQFF. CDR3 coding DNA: TGTGCCAGCAGTCGCCACGCGGATGAGCAGTTCTTC.

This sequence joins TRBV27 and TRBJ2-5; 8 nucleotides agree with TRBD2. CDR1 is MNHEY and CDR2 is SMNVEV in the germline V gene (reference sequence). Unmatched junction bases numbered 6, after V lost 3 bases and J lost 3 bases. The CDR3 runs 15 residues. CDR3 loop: CASSFSWREEETQYF. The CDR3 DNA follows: TGTGCCAGCAGTTTTTCGTGGCGGGAGGAAGAGACCCAGTACTTC.

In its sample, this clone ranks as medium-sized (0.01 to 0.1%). CDR3 in DNA: TGCGCCAGCAGCCAAGATAGGGCCAGGGATAAAGCTTTCTTT. Translating it yields CASSQDRARDKAFF. The V and J genes are TRBV4-3 and TRBJ1-1, with TRBD1 as a possible D gene (5 bases). The germline V and J ends were trimmed by 0 bases and 9 bases, with 14 bases remaining between them. The CDR3 has 14 residues. Germline V gene sequence: CDR1 LGHNA, CDR2 YSLEER.

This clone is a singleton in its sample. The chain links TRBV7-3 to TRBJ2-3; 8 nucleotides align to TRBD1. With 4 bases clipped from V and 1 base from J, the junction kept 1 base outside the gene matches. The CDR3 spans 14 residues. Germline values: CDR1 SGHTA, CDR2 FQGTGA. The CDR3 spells CASSSGQGTDTQYF. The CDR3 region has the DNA TGTGCCAGCAGCTCGGGACAGGGCACAGATACGCAGTATTTT. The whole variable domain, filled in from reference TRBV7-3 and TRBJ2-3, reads GAGVSQTPSNKVTEKGKYVELRCDPISGHTALYWYRQSLGQGPEFLIYFQGTGAADDSGLPNDRFFAVRPEGSVSTLKIQRTERGDSAVYLCASSSGQGTDTQYFGPGTRLTVL.

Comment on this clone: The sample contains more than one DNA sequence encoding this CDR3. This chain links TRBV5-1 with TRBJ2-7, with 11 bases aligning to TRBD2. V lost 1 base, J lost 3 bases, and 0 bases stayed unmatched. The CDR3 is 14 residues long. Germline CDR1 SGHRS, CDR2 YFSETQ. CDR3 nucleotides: TGCGCCAGCAGCTTGACTAGCGGGAGCTACGAGCAGTACTTC. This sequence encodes CASSLTSGSYEQYF.